The 12 T cell receptor beta chains reported below all come from one sample, sequenced in a study of Ad26.COV2.S vaccination and SARS-CoV-2 variants. Sequencing used immunoSEQ multiplex PCR; TCRdb keeps in-frame clones, though not all of them. The data contain about 350,000 clones, about 86% of them singletons. Treatment: 19 received Ad26.COV2.S at low or high dose, single or two shots; 5 received placebo; per-sample allocation not given. Sampling took place 63 days after the first vaccine or placebo injection. Sequencing was performed on peripheral blood, taken in a trial of Ad26.COV2.S vaccine versus placebo. Receptor source: a person between 18 and 65 years old who received the Ad26.COV2.S COVID-19 vaccine or a placebo.

The gene calls are TRBV27 and TRBJ2-7; TRBD1 is a possible D gene (6 bases). This CDR3 region has 15 residues. Trimming took 3 bases from V and 1 from J, leaving 13 bases between them. From germline, CDR1 is MNHEY and CDR2 SMNVEV (reference sequence). CDR3 region: CASSFLGAYSYEQYF. The CDR3 DNA reads as TGTGCCAGCAGTTTTTTGGGGGCCTATTCCTACGAGCAGTACTTC.

The chain employs TRBV5-1 and TRBJ1-1; D is unclear. Germline-derived CDR1 and CDR2 are SGHRS and YFSETQ. CDR3 size: 13 residues. Trimming took 4 bases from V and 5 from J, leaving 12 bases between them. The CDR3 loop is CASSPVEATEAFF. CDR3 in DNA: TGCGCCAGCAGCCCGGTGGAAGCGACTGAAGCTTTCTTT.

This chain links TRBV30 with TRBJ2-7, with 9 bases fitting TRBD1. CDR3 length equals 14 residues. V shed 7 bases and J 1 base; nucleotides not matched to a gene: 8. CDR1 is GTSNPN, CDR2 SVGIG, per germline (reference sequence). In nucleotides, the CDR3 is TGTGCCTCTTTCCCGACAGGGGGTTCCTACGAGCAGTACTTC. It yields the protein CASFPTGGSYEQYF.

Worth noting for this clone: Other nucleotide sequences in the sample specify the same CDR3. The chain combines TRBV3-1 (or the pseudogene TRBV3-2) with TRBJ2-2; D unclear. The V and J ends lost 2 bases and 7 bases respectively, with 8 bases between them. The CDR3 loop spans 13 amino acids. Germline CDR1 is LGHDT and CDR2 is YNNKEL (reference sequence). CDR3: CASSQLSSGELFF. The CDR3 DNA reads TGTGCCAGCAGCCAACTCTCTAGCGGGGAGCTGTTTTTT.

The chain is built from TRBV7-9 and TRBJ1-1; no reliable D call. Trimming removed 2 bases at V and 5 bases at J, with 15 bases between. The CDR3 totals 15 residues. In germline, CDR1 is SEHNR, CDR2 FQNEAQ (reference sequence). The CDR3 loop is CASSLPEGGGTEAFF. DNA of the CDR3: TGTGCCAGCAGCTTACCCGAAGGAGGAGGGACTGAAGCTTTCTTT.

This clone was recorded once. This chain joins TRBV21-1 and TRBJ1-2; TRBD1, the table's D call, lacks a check against the DNA. TRBV21-1 is labeled a pseudogene. The CDR3 runs to 16 residues. CDR3 bases: TGTGCCAGCAGCAAAGGATACAGGGGGCGGGGCTATGGCTACACCTTC. Translation: CASSKGYRGRGYGYTF.

The chain has TRBV6-6 and TRBJ1-6; D not resolved. The CDR3 loop spans 13 amino acids. The germline CDR1 and CDR2 sequences are MNHNY and SVGAGI (reference sequence). V lost 5 bases to trimming and J lost 7 bases, with 9 bases between them. The CDR3 spells CASSLEWNSPLHF. In nucleotides, the CDR3 is TGTGCCAGCAGTCTAGAATGGAATTCACCCCTCCACTTT.

The chain couples TRBV11-1 to TRBJ2-5; D remains unclear. The CDR3 covers 12 residues. The V and J ends lost 5 bases and 5 bases respectively, with 9 bases between them. Germline CDR1 and CDR2: SGHAT and FQDESV (reference sequence). The CDR3 region is CASSPVPETQYF. CDR3 DNA sequence: TGTGCCAGCAGCCCAGTTCCGGAGACCCAGTACTTC.

The V and J genes are TRBV7-2 and TRBJ2-7; 8 positions match TRBD2. J gave up 9 bases and V 3 bases, and 4 bases lay outside the gene matches. There are 12 residues in the CDR3. Germline lookup yields CDR1 SGHTA and CDR2 FQGNSA. CDR3 DNA sequence: TGTGCCAGCAGCTTGGCGGCGGGAGGGCAGTACTTC. It yields the protein CASSLAAGGQYF.

The CDR3 region has the DNA TGTGCCAGTAGTATAACGGTCGAGCCCCAGCATTTT. Its protein product is CASSITVEPQHF. V is TRBV19 and J is TRBJ1-5; D uncertain. Germline-derived CDR1 and CDR2 are LNHDA and SQIVND (reference sequence). This CDR3 has 12 amino acids. V was cut by 2 bases and J by 8 bases, with 7 bases left in between.

This rearrangement joins TRBV5-6 to TRBJ1-1; TRBD1 is a possible D gene (5 bases). The CDR3 length is 14 residues. Trimming removed 0 bases from V and 0 bases from J, with 6 bases in between. Per germline, CDR1 SGHDT and CDR2 YYEEEE. The CDR3 DNA reads as TGTGCCAGCAGCTTGGGGGGCATGAACACTGAAGCTTTCTTT. It specifies CASSLGGMNTEAFF.

The rearrangement joins TRBV28 to TRBJ2-5; 10 bases map to TRBD1. The CDR3 sequence is 16 residues long. Germline V gene lookup returns CDR1 MDHEN and CDR2 SYDVKM. Trimming at V came to 6 bases and at J to 1 base, leaving 8 bases not matched to a gene. Here the CDR3 reads CASRSAGTGAQETQYF. The DNA of the CDR3 is TGTGCCAGCAGGTCGGCCGGGACAGGGGCCCAAGAGACCCAGTACTTC.